This is a list of T cell receptor beta chains from one sample in a study of blood T cell repertoires in COVID-19. Sequencing used immunoSEQ multiplex PCR; TCRdb keeps in-frame clones, though not all of them. The table records more than 95,000 clones, about 89% of them present only once. Specimen: peripheral blood. The receptors were sampled from a woman in her sixties or seventies with acute or convalescent COVID-19. The CDR3 runs from the conserved cysteine through the conserved F or W. A D gene is named only where the DNA matches it firmly. A row's size may be missing; if present it is once, few, many or a size class.

J gene | D gene | clone size | V gene | CDR3 protein | CDR3 DNA
TRBJ1-4 | NA | NA | TRBV15 | CATSRDLTSGEKLFF | TGTGCCACCAGCAGAGATCTTACGTCGGGTGAAAAACTGTTTTTT
TRBJ2-7 | TRBD1 | NA | TRBV2 | CASRDVGQGAYEQYF | TGTGCCAGCAGGGATGTGGGACAGGGGGCTTACGAGCAGTACTTC
TRBJ2-1 | TRBD2 | NA | TRBV5-1 | CASAGGSGLDEQFF | TGCGCCAGCGCGGGGGGGAGTGGATTGGATGAGCAGTTCTTC
TRBJ1-2 | NA | NA | TRBV6-5 | CASSAGGSGYGYTF | TGTGCCAGCAGCGCGGGGGGTTCCGGCTATGGCTACACCTTC
TRBJ2-7 | NA | NA | TRBV6-5 | CASRFHGEQYF | TGTGCCAGCAGGTTCCACGGGGAGCAGTACTTC
TRBJ2-3 | TRBD2 | once | TRBV7-8 | CASSLASGADTQYF | TGTGCCAGCAGCTTAGCCAGCGGGGCGGATACGCAGTATTTT
TRBJ1-2 | NA | once | TRBV28 | CASSLTDRVGYTF | TGTGCCAGCAGTTTAACAGACAGAGTTGGCTACACCTTC
TRBJ1-1 | NA | NA | TRBV9 | CASSFQRNTEAFF | TGTGCCAGCAGCTTCCAGCGGAACACTGAAGCTTTCTTT
TRBJ1-4 | NA | NA | TRBV28 | CASRGRTTTNEKLFF | TGTGCCAGCCGGGGAAGGACCACAACTAATGAAAAACTGTTTTTT
TRBJ2-1 | TRBD1 | few | TRBV7-9 | CASSRGQYNEQFF | TGTGCCAGCAGCCGGGGACAGTACAATGAGCAGTTCTTC
TRBJ2-2 | NA | NA | TRBV5-4 | CASSLGHPNTGELFF | TGTGCCAGCAGCTTGGGACACCCGAACACCGGGGAGCTGTTTTTT
TRBJ1-1 | NA | NA | TRBV6-1 | CASSDQGGANTEAFF | TGTGCCAGCAGTGACCAAGGGGGAGCGAACACTGAAGCTTTCTTT
TRBJ2-3 | TRBD2 | NA | TRBV7-8 | CASSLGLAGRVGTDTQYF | TGTGCCAGCAGCCTGGGACTAGCGGGTAGAGTGGGCACAGATACGCAGTATTTT
TRBJ1-1 | NA | NA | TRBV5-1 | CASSFSGNTEAFF | TGCGCCAGCAGCTTTTCAGGGAACACTGAAGCTTTCTTT
TRBJ1-2 | NA | few | TRBV5-1 | CASSLDGSNYGYTF | TGCGCCAGCAGCTTGGACGGGAGTAACTATGGCTACACCTTC
TRBJ1-2 | NA | NA | TRBV27 | CASRAGTRIGYTF | TGTGCCAGCAGGGCCGGGACTCGGATCGGCTACACCTTC
TRBJ2-5 | TRBD2 | NA | TRBV4-1 | CASSRTLAGDGPWYQETQYF | TGCGCCAGCAGCCGAACCCTAGCGGGAGATGGTCCGTGGTACCAAGAGACCCAGTACTTC
TRBJ1-1 | NA | NA | TRBV5-6 | CASSFTKGDPMNTEAFF | TGTGCCAGCAGCTTTACAAAGGGGGACCCCATGAACACTGAAGCTTTCTTT
TRBJ2-2 | NA | NA | TRBV7-7 | CASSLARQAGELFF | TGTGCTAGCAGCTTAGCCCGACAGGCCGGGGAGCTGTTTTTT
TRBJ1-2 | NA | NA | TRBV3-1/TRBV3-2 | CASSPTHSTSNYGYTF | TGTGCCAGCAGCCCTACTCACAGTACTTCTAACTATGGCTACACCTTC
TRBJ1-5 | NA | NA | TRBV7-2 | CASSFYSNQPQHF | TGTGCCAGCAGCTTTTATAGCAATCAGCCCCAGCATTTT
TRBJ2-3 | NA | NA | TRBV27 | CASSKGRSRSTDTQYF | TGTGCCAGCAGCAAAGGGAGGTCCCGTAGCACAGATACGCAGTATTTT
TRBJ1-1 | TRBD1 | NA | TRBV4-1 | CASRLGGGQNTEAFF | TGCGCCAGCAGGCTCGGAGGGGGCCAGAACACTGAAGCTTTCTTT
TRBJ2-7 | TRBD1 | NA | TRBV5-4 | CASSIGQGASYEQYF | TGTGCCAGCAGCATCGGACAGGGGGCCTCCTACGAGCAGTACTTC
TRBJ1-5 | NA | NA | TRBV12-5 | CASGRDNQPQHF | TGTGCTAGTGGCCGGGACAATCAGCCCCAGCATTTT
TRBJ2-7 | TRBD2 | few | TRBV2 | CASRGLVYEQYF | TGTGCCAGCCGGGGACTAGTCTACGAGCAGTACTTC
TRBJ1-2 | TRBD1 | NA | TRBV7-8 | CASSLNTGGDGYTF | TGTGCCAGCAGCCTTAACACAGGGGGCGATGGCTACACCTTC
TRBJ1-6 | NA | NA | TRBV4-2 | CASSQEIISGPYNSPLHF | TGTGCCAGCAGCCAAGAAATTATTAGTGGGCCATATAATTCACCCCTCCACTTT
TRBJ1-2 | TRBD1 | NA | TRBV29-1 | CSVRPWGQGGGYTF | TGCAGCGTACGCCCCTGGGGACAGGGAGGTGGCTACACCTTC
TRBJ1-4 | NA | NA | TRBV9 | CASSQGAGGGEKLFF | TGTGCCAGCAGCCAAGGGGCCGGTGGTGGGGAAAAACTGTTTTTT
TRBJ2-4 | TRBD2 | NA | TRBV5-1 | CASSLLGGGSAKNIQYF | TGCGCCAGCAGCTTGCTGGGCGGGGGATCAGCCAAAAACATTCAGTACTTC
TRBJ2-1 | TRBD2 | NA | TRBV9 | CASSVAGGPGNEQFF | TGTGCCAGCAGCGTAGCGGGAGGGCCCGGCAATGAGCAGTTCTTC
TRBJ2-1 | NA | few | TRBV28 | CASSARSGGYYNEQFF | TGTGCCAGCAGTGCCCGGAGCGGAGGATATTACAATGAGCAGTTCTTC
TRBJ1-1 | TRBD1 | NA | TRBV2 | CASSYRGRGEAFF | TGTGCCAGCAGCTACAGGGGGAGGGGTGAAGCTTTCTTT
TRBJ1-6 | TRBD1 | NA | TRBV6-1 | CASSVNGDRGNSPLHF | TGTGCCAGCAGTGTCAATGGGGACAGGGGTAATTCACCCCTCCACTTT
TRBJ1-1 | NA | NA | TRBV5-1 | CASSLGRGHTEAFF | TGCGCCAGCAGCTTGGGTAGGGGTCACACTGAAGCTTTCTTT
TRBJ2-7 | TRBD1 | few | TRBV27 | CASSFGDRGEQYF | TGTGCCAGCAGTTTTGGGGACAGGGGCGAGCAGTACTTC
TRBJ1-2 | NA | NA | TRBV5-5 | CASSSLAGYTF | TGTGCCAGCAGCTCGTTGGCCGGCTACACCTTC
TRBJ1-6 | NA | NA | TRBV5-1 | CASSRLLPNSPLHF | TGCGCCAGCAGCAGACTGCTGCCTAATTCACCCCTCCACTTT
TRBJ1-2 | TRBD1 | NA | TRBV13 | CASSLGQGAPGYTF | TGTGCCAGCAGCTTAGGCCAGGGGGCTCCTGGCTACACCTTC
TRBJ2-5 | TRBD2 | NA | TRBV7-7 | CASSLNGAGETQYF | TGTGCTAGCAGCTTAAACGGAGCGGGGGAGACCCAGTACTTC
TRBJ2-7 | TRBD1 | NA | TRBV2 | CASTLDRGGSLEQYF | TGTGCCAGCACCCTGGACAGGGGTGGCTCGCTGGAGCAGTACTTC
TRBJ2-1 | NA | NA | TRBV6-5 | CASTPDSYNEQFF | TGTGCCAGCACCCCGGACAGTTACAATGAGCAGTTCTTC
TRBJ1-2 | NA | NA | TRBV28 | CASKIAGFVGYTF | TGTGCCAGCAAGATAGCCGGCTTTGTCGGCTACACCTTC